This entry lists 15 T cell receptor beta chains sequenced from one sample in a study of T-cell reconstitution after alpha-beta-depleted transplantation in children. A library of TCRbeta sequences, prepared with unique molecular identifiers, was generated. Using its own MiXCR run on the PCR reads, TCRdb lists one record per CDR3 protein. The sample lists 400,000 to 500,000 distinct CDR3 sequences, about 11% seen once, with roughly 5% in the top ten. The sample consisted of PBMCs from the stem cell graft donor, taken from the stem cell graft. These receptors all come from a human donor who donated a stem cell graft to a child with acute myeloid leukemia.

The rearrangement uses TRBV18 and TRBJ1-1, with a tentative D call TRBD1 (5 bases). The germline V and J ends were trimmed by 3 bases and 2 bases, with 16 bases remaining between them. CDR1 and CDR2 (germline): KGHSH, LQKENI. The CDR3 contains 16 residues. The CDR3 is CASSPNIDSINTEAFF. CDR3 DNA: TGTGCCAGCTCACCGAACATTGACAGTATCAACACTGAAGCTTTCTTT.

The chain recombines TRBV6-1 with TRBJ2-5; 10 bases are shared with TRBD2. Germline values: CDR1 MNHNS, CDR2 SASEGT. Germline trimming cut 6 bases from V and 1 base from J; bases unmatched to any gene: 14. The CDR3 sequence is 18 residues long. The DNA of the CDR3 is TGTGCCAGCAGCAACGGGTTGTTAGCGGGGGGTCTCCAAGAGACCCAGTACTTC. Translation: CASSNGLLAGGLQETQYF.

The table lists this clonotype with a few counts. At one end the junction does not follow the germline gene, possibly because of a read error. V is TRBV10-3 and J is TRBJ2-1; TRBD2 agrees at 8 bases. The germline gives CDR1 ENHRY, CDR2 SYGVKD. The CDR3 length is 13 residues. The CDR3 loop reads CAVSGGQYNEQFF. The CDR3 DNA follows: TGTGCCGTCAGCGGGGGCCAGTACAATGAGCAGTTCTTC.

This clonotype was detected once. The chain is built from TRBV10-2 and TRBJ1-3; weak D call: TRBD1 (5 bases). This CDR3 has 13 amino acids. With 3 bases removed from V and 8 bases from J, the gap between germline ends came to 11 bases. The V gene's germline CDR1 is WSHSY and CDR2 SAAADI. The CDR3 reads CASSETGAYTIYF. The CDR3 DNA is TGCGCCAGCAGTGAAACTGGGGCCTACACCATATATTTT.

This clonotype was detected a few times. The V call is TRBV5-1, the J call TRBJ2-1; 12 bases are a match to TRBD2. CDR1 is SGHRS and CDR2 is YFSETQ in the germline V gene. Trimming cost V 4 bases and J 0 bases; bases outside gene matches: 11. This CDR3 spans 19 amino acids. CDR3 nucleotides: TGCGCCAGCAGCCCTTCGACTAGCGGGGGCCTCAGCTCCTACAATGAGCAGTTCTTC. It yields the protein CASSPSTSGGLSSYNEQFF.

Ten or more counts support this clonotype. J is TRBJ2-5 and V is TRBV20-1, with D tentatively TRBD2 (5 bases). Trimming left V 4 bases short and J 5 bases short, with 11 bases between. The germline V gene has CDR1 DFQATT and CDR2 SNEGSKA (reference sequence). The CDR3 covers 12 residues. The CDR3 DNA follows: TGCAGTGCTACCCTGGGCGGGGAGACCCAGTACTTC. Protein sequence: CSATLGGETQYF.

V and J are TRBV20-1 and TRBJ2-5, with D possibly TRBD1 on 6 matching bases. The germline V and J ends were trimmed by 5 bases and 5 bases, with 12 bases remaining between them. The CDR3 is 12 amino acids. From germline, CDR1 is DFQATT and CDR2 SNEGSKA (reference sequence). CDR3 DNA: TGCAGTGCTCCTCAGGGGCCGGAGACCCAGTACTTC. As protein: CSAPQGPETQYF.

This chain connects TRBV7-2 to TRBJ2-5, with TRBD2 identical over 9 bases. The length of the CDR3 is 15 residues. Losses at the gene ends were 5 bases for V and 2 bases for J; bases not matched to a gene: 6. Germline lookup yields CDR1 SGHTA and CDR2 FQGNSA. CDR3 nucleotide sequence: TGTGCCAGCAGCAAATCGACTAGCGGACAAGAGACCCAGTACTTC. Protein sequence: CASSKSTSGQETQYF.

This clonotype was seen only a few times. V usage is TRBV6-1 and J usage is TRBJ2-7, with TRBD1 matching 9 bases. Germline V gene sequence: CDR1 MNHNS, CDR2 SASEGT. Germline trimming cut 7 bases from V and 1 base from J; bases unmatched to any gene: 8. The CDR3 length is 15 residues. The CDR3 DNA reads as TGTGCCAGCACCAAGGGACAGGGAAGATCCTACGAGCAGTACGTC. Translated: CASTKGQGRSYEQYV.

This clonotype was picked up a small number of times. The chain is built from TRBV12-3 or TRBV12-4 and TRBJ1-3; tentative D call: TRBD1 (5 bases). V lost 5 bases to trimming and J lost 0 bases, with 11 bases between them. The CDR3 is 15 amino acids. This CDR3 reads CASSKQVSSGNTIYF. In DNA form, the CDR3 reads TGTGCCAGCAGTAAACAGGTCAGCTCTGGAAACACCATATATTTT.

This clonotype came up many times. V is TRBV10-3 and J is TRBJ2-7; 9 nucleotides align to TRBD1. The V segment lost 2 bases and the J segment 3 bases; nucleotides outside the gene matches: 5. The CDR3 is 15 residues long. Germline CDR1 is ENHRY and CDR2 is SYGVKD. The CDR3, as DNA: TGTGCCATCAGTGAGGGGACAGGGAAGGACTACGAGCAGTACTTC. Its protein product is CAISEGTGKDYEQYF.

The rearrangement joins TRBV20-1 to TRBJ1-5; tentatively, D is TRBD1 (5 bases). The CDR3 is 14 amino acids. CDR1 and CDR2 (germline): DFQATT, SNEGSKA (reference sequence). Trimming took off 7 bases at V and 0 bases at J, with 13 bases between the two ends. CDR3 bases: TGCAGTGTCACAGGTGGAAATAGCAATCAGCCCCAGCATTTT. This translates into CSVTGGNSNQPQHF.

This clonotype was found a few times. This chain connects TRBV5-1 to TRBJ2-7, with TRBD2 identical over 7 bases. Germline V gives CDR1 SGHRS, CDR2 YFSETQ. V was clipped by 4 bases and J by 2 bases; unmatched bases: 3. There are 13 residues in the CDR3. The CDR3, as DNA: TGCGCCAGCAGCATGGGGGGGACCTACGAGCAGTACTTC. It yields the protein CASSMGGTYEQYF.

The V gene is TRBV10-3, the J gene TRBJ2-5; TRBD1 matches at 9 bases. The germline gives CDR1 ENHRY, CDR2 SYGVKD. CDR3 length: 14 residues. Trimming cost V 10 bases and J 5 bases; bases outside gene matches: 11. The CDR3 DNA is TGTGCCACCCTGGGACAGGGCTCCCTGGAGACCCAGTACTTC. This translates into CATLGQGSLETQYF.

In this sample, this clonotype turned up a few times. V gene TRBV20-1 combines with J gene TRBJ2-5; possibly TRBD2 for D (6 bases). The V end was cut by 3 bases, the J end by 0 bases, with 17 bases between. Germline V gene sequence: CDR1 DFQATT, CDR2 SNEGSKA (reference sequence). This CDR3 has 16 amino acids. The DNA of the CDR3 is TGCAGTGCTAGGCGAGGTAGCGGCGGGTACCAAGAGACCCAGTACTTC. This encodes CSARRGSGGYQETQYF.